One and the same sample provided the 4 T cell receptor beta chains below, sequenced in a study of CD8 T cells in ankylosing spondylitis (dated 2017 in TCRdb). Study-wide findings and limitations: Blood from ankylosing spondylitis patients appeared to be characterized by a TCR beta motif made up of under ten highly homologous amino acid variants.

Library preparation used 5' RACE. The run used an Illumina HiSeq 2500. TCRdb passed the public sequencing reads through fastp at Q25 and MiXCR, retaining productive beta sequences. Rows with a matching CDR3 protein are joined into one entry that keeps the most common DNA and genes. The sample data list under 150,000 distinct CDR3 sequences, and about 15% of these were observed just once. Of the sample, 30% to 35% is held by the ten largest clones. Their recognized antigens are unknown. Sequencing was carried out using blood, either unsorted or a sorted T cell fraction (not recorded which). These receptors were obtained from a male donor with ankylosing spondylitis.

The chain has TRBV11-1 and TRBJ2-7; D gene unclear. CDR1 is SGHAT, CDR2 FQDESV, per germline (reference sequence). There are 14 residues in the CDR3. Trimming stripped 5 bases from V and 0 bases from J, with 11 bases between. CDR3 protein: CASSPPSSSYEQYF. The DNA for the CDR3 is TGTGCCAGCAGCCCTCCCTCCTCCTCCTACGAGCAGTACTTC. Using reference TRBV11-1 and TRBJ2-7 for the parts outside the CDR3, the full variable domain is EAEVAQSPRYKITEKSQAVAFWCDPISGHATLYWYRQILGQGPELLVQFQDESVVDDSQLPKDRFSAERLKGVDSTLKIQPAELGDSAMYLCASSPPSSSYEQYFGPGTRLTVT.

In its sample, this clonotype was seen a few times. The V gene is TRBV4-1, the J gene TRBJ2-7; TRBD1 might be the D (6 bases). The CDR3 consists of 14 residues. CDR1 is MGHRA and CDR2 is YSYEKL in the germline V gene. The V end lost 3 bases, the J end lost 6 bases, and 15 bases lay between the germline ends. In DNA, the CDR3 is TGCGCCAGCAGCCATATTGGACAGTCGACCGAGCAGTACTTC. This translates into CASSHIGQSTEQYF.

The chain couples TRBV5-1 to TRBJ2-7; D not certain. This CDR3 contains 12 residues. Trimming took off 1 base at V and 4 bases at J, with 6 bases between the two ends. The germline V gene has CDR1 SGHRS and CDR2 YFSETQ. The CDR3 sequence: CASSLRQYEQYF. CDR3 DNA: TGCGCCAGCAGCTTGAGGCAGTACGAGCAGTACTTC.

In this sample, this clonotype turned up many times. The gene calls are TRBV5-1 and TRBJ2-7; possible D gene TRBD1, 6 bases. This CDR3 spans 13 amino acids. CDR1 and CDR2 from the germline V gene are SGHRS and YFSETQ. V gave up 4 bases and J gave up 1 base, with 9 bases separating them. CDR3 loop: CASSPDSSYEQYF. For the CDR3, the DNA is TGCGCCAGCAGCCCGGACAGTTCCTACGAGCAGTACTTC.